The rows below give T cell receptor beta chains drawn from one sample of a study of T cells in localized non-small cell lung cancer. Libraries were prepared by immunoSEQ multiplex PCR; TCRdb keeps only in-frame clonotypes and omits some of them. The sample lists around 9,600 clones; 89% were seen once. Sequencing used peripheral blood, obtained before any cancer treatment. Every receptor here comes from an older female donor with stage II squamous cell lung carcinoma. CDR3s include the opening cysteine and the closing phenylalanine or tryptophan. The order of the fields is D gene, V gene, J gene, clone size, CDR3 protein, CDR3 DNA. The D gene is left open where the match is weak. Only part of the rows carry a size: once, few, many, or a class if the clone is expanded.

.,TRBV7-9,TRBJ2-1,.,CASSRSGLSYNEQFF,TGTGCCAGCAGCCGAAGCGGCCTCTCCTACAATGAGCAGTTCTTC
TRBD2,TRBV5-1,TRBJ2-7,.,CASSLAPAGGTYEQYF,TGCGCCAGCAGCTTGGCCCCAGCGGGAGGAACCTACGAGCAGTACTTC
.,TRBV11-2,TRBJ2-1,.,CASSPGGGRWNEQFF,TGTGCCAGCAGCCCTGGTGGAGGGAGGTGGAATGAGCAGTTCTTC
.,TRBV19,TRBJ1-5,.,CASSIGGTDNQPQHF,TGTGCCAGTAGTATAGGGGGGACGGATAATCAGCCCCAGCATTTT
.,TRBV5-1,TRBJ2-1,.,CASSLVGGAYNEQFF,TGCGCCAGCAGCTTGGTGGGAGGTGCCTACAATGAGCAGTTCTTC
TRBD2,TRBV6-5,TRBJ2-5,once,CASSGVSETQYF,TGTGCCAGTAGCGGGGTCAGTGAGACCCAGTACTTC
.,TRBV18,TRBJ2-3,.,CASSPNRDWTDTQYF,TGTGCCAGCTCCCCTAACCGGGACTGGACAGATACGCAGTATTTT
.,TRBV20-1,TRBJ1-1,.,CSAEGGAEAFF,TGCAGTGCTGAAGGGGGAGCAGAAGCTTTCTTT
TRBD1,TRBV5-4,TRBJ2-5,.,CASSWDRQETQYF,TGTGCCAGCAGCTGGGACAGGCAAGAGACCCAGTACTTC
.,TRBV19,TRBJ1-1,once,CASSMGDPANTEAFF,TGTGCCAGTAGTATGGGGGACCCAGCAAACACTGAAGCTTTCTTT